The 3 T cell receptor beta chains below were found in one sample sequenced in a study of beta chain features in type 1 diabetes. Every isolated RNA sample was fully reverse transcribed, so sequencing captured expressed TCRB transcripts. Assay used: immunoSEQ multiplex PCR; TCRdb lists only in-frame clones, some missing. Seen here are 300,000 to 350,000 clones, 6.5% to 10% observed once, and the top ten hold around 0.45%. The sequenced material came from central memory CD4+ T cells from blood. The source is a young woman in good health.

This sequence joins TRBV10-1 and TRBJ2-1, with 8 bases fitting TRBD1. The CDR3 loop spans 14 amino acids. Germline values: CDR1 WNHNN, CDR2 SYGVQD (reference sequence). V was clipped by 4 bases and J by 6 bases; unmatched bases: 5. The CDR3 DNA is TGCGCCAGCAGTGCCCAGACAGGGGTCAATGAGCAGTTCTTC. Encoded protein: CASSAQTGVNEQFF.

The chain carries TRBV27 and TRBJ2-7, with a possible D match to TRBD1 (5 bases). V was clipped by 6 bases and J by 0 bases, with 21 bases between them. Germline CDR1 is MNHEY and CDR2 is SMNVEV (reference sequence). This CDR3 comprises 17 residues. The CDR3 DNA follows: TGTGCCAGCAGGTATCAGGGTGTGGGGCGATTCTCCTACGAGCAGTACTTC. Its translation is CASRYQGVGRFSYEQYF.

The V call is TRBV19, the J call TRBJ1-1, with TRBD1 as a possible D gene (6 bases). Per germline, CDR1 LNHDA and CDR2 SQIVND (reference sequence). This CDR3 is built from 14 residues. V gave up 7 bases and J gave up 1 base, with 13 bases separating them. The CDR3 reads CASTMGQQNTEAFF. Here the CDR3 DNA reads TGTGCCAGTACCATGGGACAACAGAACACTGAAGCTTTCTTT.